One sample yielded the 5 T cell receptor beta chains listed below, sequenced in a study of OX40 agonist ivuxolimab in advanced cancers. Sequenced by immunoSEQ multiplex PCR; TCRdb stores in-frame clones only, minus some. The sample carries about 100,000 clones, approximately 91% recorded once. This sample comprised CD4+ or CD8+ T cells sorted from blood, obtained in a trial of the OX40 agonist ivuxolimab. Receptors were obtained from an adult with an advanced solid tumor such as melanoma, head and neck, liver or kidney cancer.

This chain links TRBV25-1 with TRBJ2-2, with TRBD1 identical over 10 bases. Trimming at V came to 5 bases and at J to 0 bases, leaving 6 bases not matched to a gene. The CDR3 consists of 17 residues. CDR1 and CDR2 from the germline V gene are MGHDK and SYGVNS. Here the CDR3 reads CASSKVGTGANTGELFF. Written as DNA, the CDR3 is TGTGCCAGCAGTAAGGTTGGGACAGGGGCGAACACCGGGGAGCTGTTTTTT.

The chain combines TRBV4-1 with TRBJ2-3; D may be TRBD1 (5 bases). This CDR3 is built from 14 residues. The ends were cut back, 0 bases at V and 1 base at J, with 5 bases in the middle. Germline V CDR1 and CDR2: MGHRA, YSYEKL. As DNA, the CDR3 is TGCGCCAGCAGCCAAGAAGGGGGCACAGATACGCAGTATTTT. Amino acids: CASSQEGGTDTQYF.

This clone occurred once. The V and J genes are TRBV5-1 and TRBJ2-3; 9 nucleotides agree with TRBD1. From germline, CDR1 is SGHRS and CDR2 YFSETQ. The CDR3 runs 15 residues. V shed 4 bases and J 6 bases; nucleotides not matched to a gene: 9. As DNA, the CDR3 is TGCGCCAGCAGCACCTCGGGACAGGGCATCGATACGCAGTATTTT. This codes for CASSTSGQGIDTQYF.

The chain joins TRBV18 to TRBJ1-4; D is unresolved. The ends were cut back, 2 bases at V and 0 bases at J, with 7 bases in the middle. The CDR3 length is 15 residues. The germline V gene encodes CDR1 KGHSH and CDR2 LQKENI. The CDR3 nucleotides read TGTGCCAGCTCACCATCCCAAGCAACTAATGAAAAACTGTTTTTT. Amino acid sequence: CASSPSQATNEKLFF. Drawing the rest from reference TRBV18 and TRBJ1-4, the complete variable domain is NAGVMQNPRHLVRRRGQEARLRCSPMKGHSHVYWYRQLPEEGLKFMVYLQKENIIDESGMPKERFSAEFPKEGPSILRIQQVVRGDSAAYFCASSPSQATNEKLFFGSGTQLSVL.

The chain combines TRBV5-1 with TRBJ1-2; TRBD1 matches at 7 bases. CDR1 SGHRS and CDR2 YFSETQ come from the germline V gene. V gave up 4 bases and J gave up 4 bases; unmatched junction bases: 10. There are 15 residues in the CDR3. CDR3 residues: CASSDARGYSYGYTF. The CDR3 DNA is TGCGCCAGCAGCGACGCCAGGGGGTATAGCTATGGCTACACCTTC. Full variable domain (remainder filled in from reference TRBV5-1 and TRBJ1-2): KAGVTQTPRYLIKTRGQQVTLSCSPISGHRSVSWYQQTPGQGLQFLFEYFSETQRNKGNFPGRFSGRQFSNSRSEMNVSTLELGDSALYLCASSDARGYSYGYTFGSGTRLTVV.